The clone carrying this T cell receptor (beta chain) was seen only a few times. The antigen remains undetermined. Germline V gives CDR1 SGHKS, CDR2 YYEKEE (reference sequence). The trim removed 4 bases at V and 10 bases at J, leaving 11 bases unmatched. This CDR3 has 14 residues. This entry belongs to a study of cytomegalovirus exposure and HLA in healthy donors. For the study at large: There were about 85 million unique TCRs (from HLA-typed donors) in an early data release. Study conclusions and caveats: Owing to their indistinguishability, certain V segments, notably TRBV6-2 and TRBV6-3, were excluded.

Primers included in the PCR were 60 Vbeta and 13 Jbeta primers. Libraries were prepared by immunoSEQ multiplex PCR; TCRdb keeps only in-frame clonotypes and omits some of them. The table records over 80,000 clones, over 55% of them present only once. The clonotype was recovered from a boy younger than 18 in good health and CMV-seropositive. The chain carries TRBV5-5 and TRBJ1-1, with 9 bases matching TRBD1. The specimen was PBMCs. The CDR3 here is CASSLAGTGLSAFF. DNA of the CDR3: TGTGCCAGCAGCCTGGCCGGGACAGGGCTTTCAGCTTTCTTT.